This TCR beta chain was captured by sequencing in a study of control samples from healthy donors and cancer patients. Profiling relied on immunoSEQ multiplex PCR, and the TCRdb table lists in-frame clones only, not all of them. The table records 140,000 or so clones, more than 85% of them present only once. Germline CDR1 and CDR2: SGHRS and YFSETQ. V lost 4 bases, J lost 2 bases, and 10 bases lay in between. The CDR3 totals 14 residues. Specimen: blood. This TCR was recovered from a young man in good health. This rearrangement joins TRBV5-1 to TRBJ1-3; possible D gene TRBD1, 5 bases. CDR3 loop: CASSPDSPGNTIYF. CDR3 in DNA: TGCGCCAGCAGCCCCGACAGTCCTGGAAACACCATATATTTT. Complete variable domain (other parts from reference TRBV5-1 and TRBJ1-3): KAGVTQTPRYLIKTRGQQVTLSCSPISGHRSVSWYQQTPGQGLQFLFEYFSETQRNKGNFPGRFSGRQFSNSRSEMNVSTLELGDSALYLCASSPDSPGNTIYFGEGSWLTVV.